This T cell receptor beta chain was documented in a study of Graves' ophthalmopathy and Graves' hyperthyroidism. CDR3 regions of TCR beta were amplified from RNA transcripts. An initial RT-PCR round employing HTBI primers preceded a second-round multiplex PCR. One entry per CDR3 protein results from TCRdb running MiXCR on the multiplex PCR reads. The table records roughly 400,000 distinct CDR3 sequences, 15% to 20% of them present only once. V was trimmed by 6 bases and J by 4 bases, leaving 16 bases between them. This CDR3 has 15 amino acids. The germline CDR1 and CDR2 sequences are MDHEN and SYDVKM. Ophthalmopathic donors had moderate-to-severe activity, CAS ≥3 and NOSPECS ≥4, with disease that had lasted under 3 months. This clonotype occurred many times. What it binds is unknown. Findings and caveats of the study: Among expanded thyroid clonotypes above 0.001 frequency, most also occurred in blood.

The chain uses TRBV28 and TRBJ1-5, with a tentative D call TRBD1 (5 bases). Source material: peripheral blood. This clonotype originated in a young woman with Graves' ophthalmopathy. The CDR3 DNA follows: TGTGCCAGCAGGTACCCGGGGGGGTTGAATCAGCCCCAGCATTTT. Translating it yields CASRYPGGLNQPQHF.